A selection of T cell receptor beta chains follows, all from one sample in a study of blood T cell repertoires in COVID-19. Sequencing used immunoSEQ multiplex PCR; TCRdb keeps in-frame clones, though not all of them. The sample lists fewer than 150,000 clones; roughly 80% were seen once. The sample consisted of peripheral blood. The source of these receptors is a man in his fifties or sixties who had recovered from COVID-19. The CDR3 runs from the conserved cysteine through the conserved F or W. Fields, in order: J gene, D gene, V gene, clone size, CDR3 DNA, CDR3 protein. The D gene is left open where the match is weak. Clone size is stated in some rows and not others, as once, few, many or a class when expanded.

>TRBJ1-2|-|TRBV5-6|-
TGTGCCAGCAGCTTGGGACAATTTGAAGGCTACACCTTC
CASSLGQFEGYTF
>TRBJ1-2|-|TRBV5-1|-
TGCGCCAGCAGCGAGGACAGATATGGCTACACCTTC
CASSEDRYGYTF
>TRBJ1-4|-|TRBV28|-
TGTGCCAGCAGTTCTGGGAGGGAATCAACTAATGAAAAACTGTTTTTT
CASSSGRESTNEKLFF
>TRBJ1-1|-|TRBV30|-
TGTGCCTGGAGTGGACAGTCTGAAGCTTTCTTT
CAWSGQSEAFF
>TRBJ2-1|TRBD1|TRBV24-1|-
TGTGCCACCAGCGGACAGGTGGCCAATGAGCAGTTCTTC
CATSGQVANEQFF
>TRBJ1-2|-|TRBV7-2|-
TGTGCCAGCAGCTTAGAGCGAGGTGGCTACACCTTC
CASSLERGGYTF
>TRBJ2-2|TRBD1|TRBV9|few
TGTGCCAGCAGCGGGCCGACAGGGGGGACCGGGGAGCTGTTTTTT
CASSGPTGGTGELFF
>TRBJ1-2|-|TRBV5-6|once
TGTGCCAGCAGCTTGGGGGCCTTCGGTGCATATGGCTACACCTTC
CASSLGAFGAYGYTF
>TRBJ2-1|-|TRBV30|-
TGTGCCTGGAGTGTAGCAACCTACTACAATGAGCAGTTCTTC
CAWSVATYYNEQFF
>TRBJ2-7|-|TRBV7-8|-
TGTGCCAGCAGACGGGAGAGGCTCTGGAACTTC
CASRRERLWNF
>TRBJ2-3|TRBD1|TRBV11-1|-
TGTGCCAGCAGCGCCCGGACAGGGGAAGATACGCAGTATTTT
CASSARTGEDTQYF
>TRBJ1-1|TRBD1|TRBV25-1|-
TGTGCCAGCAGTGCAGGGGGGCGCGGGTCGGACACTGAAGCTTTCTTT
CASSAGGRGSDTEAFF
>TRBJ2-2|-|TRBV30|few
TGTGCCTGGAGCGGGACTGGCGGGGAGCTGTTTTTT
CAWSGTGGELFF
>TRBJ2-1|-|TRBV11-2|-
TGTGCCAGCAGCTACTCAGGGAATGAGCAGTTCTTC
CASSYSGNEQFF
>TRBJ2-5|-|TRBV20-1|-
TGCAGTGCTAGTCAGGGGTCGAACCAAGAGACCCAGTACTTC
CSASQGSNQETQYF
>TRBJ2-7|TRBD1|TRBV5-4|-
TGTGCCAGCAGCTCCGGACAGGGGAGCTCCTACGAGCAGTACTTC
CASSSGQGSSYEQYF
>TRBJ2-1|-|TRBV4-3|once
TGCGCCAGCAGCCAAGAAGCTGCGGTTTCCTACAATGAGCAGTTCTTC
CASSQEAAVSYNEQFF
>TRBJ1-4|TRBD1|TRBV3-1/TRBV3-2|-
TGTGCCAGCAGGGCGACAGGGAACGCTAATGAAAAACTGTTTTTT
CASRATGNANEKLFF
>TRBJ2-5|-|TRBV11-2|-
TGTGCCAGCAGCCGGTCGATCCAAGAGACCCAGTACTTC
CASSRSIQETQYF
>TRBJ2-1|TRBD2|TRBV19|-
TGTGCCAGTAGTAAATTGACTAGCGGGACCTACAATGAGCAGTTCTTC
CASSKLTSGTYNEQFF
>TRBJ1-3|-|TRBV30|once
TGTGCCTGGAGTTCCTTTGGTAGGGGGTCTGGAAACACCATATATTTT
CAWSSFGRGSGNTIYF
>TRBJ1-1|-|TRBV20-1|once
TGCAGTGCTATCTGGAACACTGAAGCTTTCTTT
CSAIWNTEAFF
>TRBJ2-6|-|TRBV7-9|once
TGTGCCAGCAGCCCCACCGAGAGCTCTGGGGCCAACGTCCTGACTTTC
CASSPTESSGANVLTF
>TRBJ1-1|-|TRBV5-4|-
TGTGCCAGCGGCCTCATGGGAGGGCTCGAAGCTTTCTTT
CASGLMGGLEAFF
>TRBJ2-1|TRBD2|TRBV28|few
TGTGCCAGCAGCAGGACTAGCGGGAGCCTCCAGTTCTTC
CASSRTSGSLQFF
>TRBJ2-7|TRBD2|TRBV5-6|-
TGTGCCAGCAGCTTGGGGCAGCGGGGATCCTACGAGCAGTACTTC
CASSLGQRGSYEQYF
>TRBJ2-4|-|TRBV9|once
TGTGCCAGCAGCGGCGGGATCCCAAAGGGCAAAAACATTCAGTACTTC
CASSGGIPKGKNIQYF
>TRBJ1-5|TRBD1|TRBV18|-
TGTGCCAGCTCACCGGGACAGCACAATCAGCCCCAGCATTTT
CASSPGQHNQPQHF
>TRBJ2-2|-|TRBV5-6|few
TGTGCCAGCAGCTTGGTTACGGCGGACACCGGGGAGCTGTTTTTT
CASSLVTADTGELFF
>TRBJ2-3|TRBD2|TRBV24-1|-
TGTGCCACCAGTGATTTGACGGGAGGGACAGATACGCAGTATTTT
CATSDLTGGTDTQYF
>TRBJ2-7|TRBD2|TRBV12-5|many
TGTGCTAGTGTTGAGAGGACTAGCGGGAGCCAGTCGCGTGGGTGGGAGCAGTACTTC
CASVERTSGSQSRGWEQYF
>TRBJ1-5|TRBD1|TRBV5-5|-
TGTGCCAGCAGCCGGACAGGGGTGAGCAATCAGCCCCAGCATTTT
CASSRTGVSNQPQHF
>TRBJ2-1|-|TRBV21-1|-
TGTGCCAGCAGCAAAGAGCGGGGGGGCTTGGACCGAAACAATGAGCAGTTCTTC
CASSKERGGLDRNNEQFF
>TRBJ1-4|TRBD1|TRBV2|-
TGTGCCAGCAGTGACACAGGGGCTAATGAAAAACTGTTTTTT
CASSDTGANEKLFF
>TRBJ2-3|-|TRBV6-2/TRBV6-3|-
TGTGCCAGCAGTTACTCGACTTCAGATACGCAGTATTTT
CASSYSTSDTQYF
>TRBJ1-2|-|TRBV28|-
TGTGCCAGCAACTCAGGGTACGGCTACACCTTC
CASNSGYGYTF
>TRBJ2-7|TRBD1|TRBV28|-
TGTGCCAGCAGTTTCGACAGGGTCTACGAGCAGTACTTC
CASSFDRVYEQYF
>TRBJ2-1|-|TRBV19|-
TGTGCCAGTAGTCGGGGGACAGCCTCCTACAATGAGCAGTTCTTC
CASSRGTASYNEQFF
>TRBJ2-7|-|TRBV11-2|-
TGTGCCAGCAGCTTAGATAGCGACAGGCCAGCTTTCTCCTACGAGCAGTACTTC
CASSLDSDRPAFSYEQYF
>TRBJ1-6|-|TRBV19|-
TGTGCCAGTAGTATGTCAGGCTCCGGGATGCTGAGCTCCTATAATTCACCCCTCCACTTT
CASSMSGSGMLSSYNSPLHF
>TRBJ1-3|-|TRBV6-5|-
TGTGCCAGCAGTTACCGTCCAGACTCTGGAAACACCATATATTTT
CASSYRPDSGNTIYF
>TRBJ2-7|TRBD1|TRBV11-3|-
TGTGCCAGCAGCCCAGGAAGGACAGGGGGCGACTACGAGCAGTACTTC
CASSPGRTGGDYEQYF
>TRBJ1-6|TRBD1|TRBV2|-
TGTGCCAGCGCGGGACAGTATAATTCACCCCTCCACTTT
CASAGQYNSPLHF
>TRBJ2-2|TRBD1|TRBV7-3|-
TGTGCCAGCAGCGACTCCGGAGGGACAGGGGTTAACACCGGGGAGCTGTTTTTT
CASSDSGGTGVNTGELFF
>TRBJ2-5|TRBD2|TRBV7-2|-
TGTGCCAGCAGCTTAGCGACTAGCGGGGTAGAGACCCAGTACTTC
CASSLATSGVETQYF
>TRBJ1-3|TRBD1|TRBV3-1/TRBV3-2|-
TGTGCCAGCAGCCAGTACAGGGGGACTGGAAACACCATATATTTT
CASSQYRGTGNTIYF
>TRBJ2-5|-|TRBV6-5|-
TGTGCCAGCAGTTACTATCAGGGGTTCAAAGAGACCCAGTACTTC
CASSYYQGFKETQYF
>TRBJ1-6|-|TRBV30|-
TGTGCCTGGACCTCTAATGGCAGGGGAAGTTCACCCCTCCACTTT
CAWTSNGRGSSPLHF
>TRBJ2-3|TRBD1|TRBV18|-
TGTGCCAGCTCACTAATCCGGGACAGCCCCACAGATACGCAGTATTTT
CASSLIRDSPTDTQYF
>TRBJ1-1|TRBD1|TRBV10-3|-
TGTGCCATCAGTGCTTTAGGGACAGTTCTTTCCGAGACTGAAGCTTTCTTT
CAISALGTVLSETEAFF
>TRBJ2-1|TRBD2|TRBV9|-
TGTGCCAGCAGCGTAGGCGGGACTAGCGCCTACCCCCCGGGTTACAATGAGCAGTTCTTC
CASSVGGTSAYPPGYNEQFF